This T cell receptor beta chain was recorded in a study of T cells after yellow fever vaccination. CDR1 is SNHLY, CDR2 FYNNEI, per germline. The CDR3 consists of 15 residues. With 10 bases removed from V and 5 bases from J, the gap between germline ends came to 20 bases. TCRdb passed the 5' RACE reads through MiXCR, listing each CDR3 protein once. The table records more than 450,000 distinct CDR3 sequences, 21% of them present only once. As to this clonotype: Its antigen is currently unknown.

Study conclusions and caveats: Abundant bulk-derived clonotypes could contaminate FACS-sorted repertoires. Across the CD4 and CD8 compartments, a small share of clonotypes was present in both.

The sequence derives from a man between 18 and 29 years old who received the YFV17D yellow fever vaccine. The chain couples TRBV2 to TRBJ2-2; TRBD2 is a possible D gene (5 bases). The sequencing here drew on PBMCs, taken approximately 22 days after the first yellow fever vaccination. This CDR3 reads CATTADFTGTGELFF. The DNA of the CDR3 is TGTGCCACCACGGCCGACTTTACGGGGACCGGGGAGCTGTTTTTT. Drawing the rest from reference TRBV2 and TRBJ2-2, the complete variable domain is EPEVTQTPSHQVTQMGQEVILRCVPISNHLYFYWYRQILGQKVEFLVSFYNNEISEKSEIFDDQFSVERPDGSNFTLKIRSTKLEDSAMYFCATTADFTGTGELFFGEGSRLTVL.